Listed below are T cell receptor beta chains from one sample, sequenced in a study of blood T cell repertoires in COVID-19. Produced via immunoSEQ multiplex PCR; TCRdb's table is partial and in-frame only. The sample holds more than 150,000 clones, about 89% seen once. The sample taken for sequencing was peripheral blood. These receptors all come from a middle-aged man with active or convalescent COVID-19. Each CDR3 is given with its conserved first and last residue. D genes are given only for firm matches. Clone size is given for some rows only: seen once, a few or many times, or a class if the clone is expanded.

D	J	V	size	DNA	CDR3
TRBD2	TRBJ2-5	TRBV4-1	.	TGCGCCAGCAGCCTTAGGACTAGCGGGGCAGAGACCCAGTACTTC	CASSLRTSGAETQYF
TRBD2	TRBJ2-1	TRBV3-1/TRBV3-2	.	TGTGCCAGCAGCCAAGCTAGCGGGGGACCCTACAATGAGCAGTTCTTC	CASSQASGGPYNEQFF
TRBD1	TRBJ1-1	TRBV5-4	.	TGTGCCACCAAGGACAGGGCGAACACTGAAGCTTTCTTT	CATKDRANTEAFF
TRBD1	TRBJ1-1	TRBV2	.	TGTGCCAGCAGTGAAACCGGGACAGGAAGGGTGCGGGAAGCTTTCTTT	CASSETGTGRVREAFF
TRBD1	TRBJ1-1	TRBV11-1	.	TGTGCCAGCGGGCCCGGGACAGGGGGGTTCACTGAAGCTTTCTTT	CASGPGTGGFTEAFF
TRBD2	TRBJ2-1	TRBV5-6	.	TGTGCCAGCAGCCCCCCCTCCGGGACTAGCTACAATGAGCAGTTCTTC	CASSPPSGTSYNEQFF
.	TRBJ1-5	TRBV6-2/TRBV6-3	.	TGTGCCAGCAGTTACTCAGGCCAGGGTAGGCCCCAGCATTTT	CASSYSGQGRPQHF
.	TRBJ2-7	TRBV10-3	.	TGTGCCAACCTCCGCGGGGACTCTAACCTTACCTACGAGCAGTACTTC	CANLRGDSNLTYEQYF
.	TRBJ2-1	TRBV19	.	TGTGCCAGTAGTATAGATTGGGTATATGGCGGGGGCCTTTACAATGAGCAGTTCTTC	CASSIDWVYGGGLYNEQFF
TRBD2	TRBJ2-5	TRBV24-1	.	TGTGCCACCAGTGATTTACTCCGGGGGGGCATTAAGACCCAGTACTTC	CATSDLLRGGIKTQYF
TRBD2	TRBJ2-1	TRBV7-3	.	TGTGCCAGCAGCATCTCGGGGGGGCAGGTGCATGAGCAGTTCTTC	CASSISGGQVHEQFF
.	TRBJ1-6	TRBV2	.	TGTGCCACCCGGGTTGCTAATTCACCCCTCCACTTT	CATRVANSPLHF
.	TRBJ1-1	TRBV7-2	.	TGTGCCAGCAGCTTAGACCGGGGGAACACTGAAGCTTTCTTT	CASSLDRGNTEAFF
.	TRBJ1-2	TRBV9	.	TGTGCCAGCAGCGTAGGGTACACCAGTGGCTACACCTTC	CASSVGYTSGYTF
TRBD2	TRBJ2-1	TRBV28	.	TGTGCCAGCAGTTTACTAGCGGGTTCCTACAATGAGCAGTTCTTC	CASSLLAGSYNEQFF
.	TRBJ1-1	TRBV27	.	TGTGCCAGCAGTTTATCCCCTCCAACAGGACTGAACACTGAAGCTTTCTTT	CASSLSPPTGLNTEAFF
.	TRBJ1-2	TRBV25-1	.	TGTGCCAGCAGTCCCCCGTCGGGGGGGCGAGGCTACACCTTC	CASSPPSGGRGYTF
TRBD2	TRBJ2-7	TRBV6-1	.	TGTGCCAGCAGTGAACTAGCGGGGGATTCCTACGAGCAGTACTTC	CASSELAGDSYEQYF
.	TRBJ2-5	TRBV4-3	.	TGCGCCAGCAGCCAAGATCACGGACTCGCACAAGAGACCCAGTACTTC	CASSQDHGLAQETQYF
TRBD1	TRBJ2-3	TRBV7-3	.	TGTGCCAGCAGCTCAGGACCGGGGGACAGGAGCCCTAGCACAGATACGCAGTATTTT	CASSSGPGDRSPSTDTQYF
.	TRBJ1-1	TRBV24-1	.	TGTGCCACCAGTGATTCAGTGAACACTGAAGCTTTCTTT	CATSDSVNTEAFF
TRBD2	TRBJ2-3	TRBV10-3	.	TGTGCCATCAGCCTGACTAGCGGGGGGGCAGCAGATACGCAGTATTTT	CAISLTSGGAADTQYF
.	TRBJ1-3	TRBV7-3	.	TGTGCCAGCAGCCACTCAGACAGGTGCCTGGGTGTTCCTGGAAACACCATATATTTT	CASSHSDRCLGVPGNTIYF
TRBD1	TRBJ1-5	TRBV6-6	.	TGTGCCAGCCAGGGGACAGTCAATCAGCCCCAGCATTTT	CASQGTVNQPQHF
TRBD1	TRBJ2-2	TRBV9	.	TGTGCCAGCAGCCACCAAAGTGGGACAGGGAGGAACACCGGGGAGCTGTTTTTT	CASSHQSGTGRNTGELFF
.	TRBJ2-3	TRBV6-5	few	TGTGCCAGCACCGTTACTGATACGCAGTATTTT	CASTVTDTQYF
TRBD1	TRBJ2-3	TRBV7-2	few	TGTGCCAGCAGCCCGGACAGGTACAGCACAGATACGCAGTATTTT	CASSPDRYSTDTQYF
TRBD1	TRBJ2-7	TRBV10-3	.	TGTGCCATCAGCCCGGGACAGGGATACCACGAGCAGTACTTC	CAISPGQGYHEQYF
.	TRBJ1-5	TRBV5-6	.	TGTGCCAGCAGCTTGGTAGGCAATCAGCCCCAGCATTTT	CASSLVGNQPQHF
TRBD1	TRBJ2-7	TRBV11-2	.	TGTGCCAGCAGCTTATCCCGGACAGGGTCGACCGAGCAGTACTTC	CASSLSRTGSTEQYF
.	TRBJ2-5	TRBV9	.	TGTGCCAGCAGCGCTCAGGGTAGCAAGGAGACCCAGTACTTC	CASSAQGSKETQYF
.	TRBJ1-2	TRBV14	.	TGTGCCAGCAGCCAATATCAGATGCAGGGCTACACCTTC	CASSQYQMQGYTF
TRBD1	TRBJ2-7	TRBV28	.	TGTGCCAGCCGGGACAGCAGCTCCTACGAGCAGTACTTC	CASRDSSSYEQYF
.	TRBJ1-5	TRBV19	few	TGTGCCAGTAGTATGGTGGGGGCGGTTAGCAATCAGCCCCAGCATTTT	CASSMVGAVSNQPQHF
.	TRBJ1-1	TRBV5-1	.	TGCGCCAGCAGGGGGACAAGAGCTGACACTGAAGCTTTCTTT	CASRGTRADTEAFF
.	TRBJ2-3	TRBV20-1	.	TGCAGTGCTGGGACTCAGGATACGCAGTATTTT	CSAGTQDTQYF
.	TRBJ2-2	TRBV6-5	.	TGTGCCAGCAGTTACAGCCAGGCAAACACCGGGGAGCTGTTTTTT	CASSYSQANTGELFF
.	TRBJ1-5	TRBV5-6	.	TGTGCCAGCAGCTTGGGCGGATGGGGAGGGACCCAGCCCCAGCATTTT	CASSLGGWGGTQPQHF
.	TRBJ2-2	TRBV5-1	.	TGCGCCAGCAGCTTGGTCTTAGCGAACACCGGGGAGCTGTTTTTT	CASSLVLANTGELFF
.	TRBJ1-1	TRBV29-1	.	TGCAGCGTTGAAGGGGGGGAAGGCACTGAAGCTTTCTTT	CSVEGGEGTEAFF
TRBD2	TRBJ2-2	TRBV5-1	once	TGCGCCAGCAGCTTGGGTAGCGGGGACCTGAACACCGGGGAGCTGTTTTTT	CASSLGSGDLNTGELFF
.	TRBJ1-5	TRBV2	few	TGTGCCAGTCACTTCAGCCGCAGGGGTCATACCAATCAGCCCCAGCATTTT	CASHFSRRGHTNQPQHF
TRBD2	TRBJ2-1	TRBV4-1	.	TGCGCCAGCAGGCAAGCGGGGTTCCACAATGAGCAGTTCTTC	CASRQAGFHNEQFF
.	TRBJ2-1	TRBV12-3/TRBV12-4	.	TGTGCCAGCAGTCATCGGGACAATGAGCAGTTCTTC	CASSHRDNEQFF
TRBD1	TRBJ1-1	TRBV19	.	TGTGCCACAACAGGGGCCACTGAAGCTTTCTTT	CATTGATEAFF
.	TRBJ1-3	TRBV9	.	TGTGCCAGCTGCCCGGACAGCTCTGGAAACACCATATATTTT	CASCPDSSGNTIYF
.	TRBJ2-2	TRBV6-5	.	TGTGCCAGCGCCCCGGAACTAGGTTCTCCCGGGGAGCTGTTTTTT	CASAPELGSPGELFF
TRBD2	TRBJ2-5	TRBV28	few	TGTGCCAGCAGTTTATTAACGGGACTAGACTGGGCGGGACGGACCCAGTACTTC	CASSLLTGLDWAGRTQYF
.	TRBJ2-7	TRBV11-2	.	TGTGCCAGCAGCTTAGTGGGGGCGACGGGCGAGCAGTACTTC	CASSLVGATGEQYF
TRBD1	TRBJ1-6	TRBV27	.	TGTGCCAGCAGTTTATCGATGGACAGGGGTAATTCACCCCTCCACTTT	CASSLSMDRGNSPLHF